Following are 7 T cell receptor beta chains from one sample sequenced in a study of blood T cell repertoires in COVID-19. The assay was immunoSEQ multiplex PCR, and TCRdb's table has in-frame clones only and misses some. Among approximately 160,000 clones listed, almost 85% were seen once. Sequenced sample: peripheral blood. The origin of the receptors is a man in his forties who had recovered from COVID-19.

The rearrangement links TRBV12-5 to TRBJ1-2, with no clear D. The germline V gene has CDR1 LGHNT and CDR2 FRNRAP. V gave up 6 bases and J gave up 8 bases, with 13 bases separating them. CDR3 length: 12 amino acids. CDR3 coding DNA: TGTGCTAGTGGCCACCGAGGAGGGGGCTACACCTTC. Translating it yields CASGHRGGGYTF.

The CDR3 sequence is CAIRGGTEQYF. In nucleotides, the CDR3 is TGTGCCATCAGAGGCGGTACCGAGCAGTACTTC. The chain has TRBV10-3 and TRBJ2-7; D is ambiguous. The length of the CDR3 is 11 residues. V was clipped by 6 bases and J by 6 bases, with 9 bases between them. Looked up from germline, CDR1 is ENHRY and CDR2 is SYGVKD.

The J gene is TRBJ1-1, the V gene TRBV15; D is unclear. The CDR3 is 15 amino acids. Germline V gene data show CDR1 as LNHNV and CDR2 as YYDKDF (reference sequence). Trimming stripped 1 base from V and 3 bases from J, with 12 bases between. CDR3 sequence: CATSRGKTRDTEAFF. CDR3 sequence (DNA): TGTGCCACCAGCAGAGGGAAGACACGCGACACTGAAGCTTTCTTT.

This rearrangement joins TRBV10-3 to TRBJ2-1, with a tentative D call TRBD2 (6 bases). The CDR3 consists of 13 residues. The V and J ends lost 9 bases and 2 bases respectively, with 11 bases between them. Germline CDR1 ENHRY, CDR2 SYGVKD. CDR3 nucleotide sequence: TGTGCCATATCGGGAGTCGCCTACAATGAGCAGTTCTTC. As protein: CAISGVAYNEQFF.

The V call is TRBV7-2, the J call TRBJ2-1; 7 positions match TRBD2. With V trimmed by 1 base and J by 10 bases, 4 bases remained unmatched. CDR3 length: 13 residues. In germline, CDR1 is SGHTA, CDR2 FQGNSA. The CDR3 coding sequence is TGTGCCAGCAGCTTAGGGGACTACGACGAGCAGTTCTTC. It encodes CASSLGDYDEQFF. Looking up the rest from reference TRBV7-2 and TRBJ2-1 gives the full variable domain: GAGVSQSPSNKVTEKGKDVELRCDPISGHTALYWYRQSLGQGLEFLIYFQGNSAPDKSGLPSDRFSAERTGGSVSTLTIQRTQQEDSAVYLCASSLGDYDEQFFGPGTRLTVL.

The chain carries TRBV29-1 and TRBJ2-7, with D perhaps matching TRBD1 (5 bases). The CDR3 runs 13 residues. Looked up from germline, CDR1 is SQVTM and CDR2 is ANQGSEA. Trimming pared 3 bases from V and 1 base from J, leaving 10 bases between. CDR3 DNA: TGCAGCGTTGATGCAGGGCCTTCCTACGAGCAGTACTTC. Its protein is CSVDAGPSYEQYF.

This chain links TRBV5-6 with TRBJ1-2; TRBD1 aligns across 7 bases. The ends lost 0 bases at V and 3 bases at J; junction bases unmatched: 5. Germline assignment: CDR1 SGHDT and CDR2 YYEEEE. CDR3 length: 15 residues. CDR3 protein: CASSLGTGDYYGYTF. The CDR3, as DNA: TGTGCCAGCAGCTTGGGGACAGGCGACTACTATGGCTACACCTTC.